These 25 T cell receptor beta chains were all obtained from the same sample, sequenced in a study of OX40 agonist ivuxolimab in advanced cancers. This table comes from immunoSEQ multiplex PCR, and its TCRdb copy is limited to in-frame clones, with some not included. The data show fewer than 85,000 clones, 85% to 90% seen once. The material sequenced was CD4+ or CD8+ T cells sorted from blood, taken in a trial of the OX40 agonist ivuxolimab. These receptors originate from an adult with an advanced solid tumor such as melanoma, head and neck, liver or kidney cancer.

This clone came up once. The chain uses TRBV2 and TRBJ2-1, with 9 bases that match TRBD2. Germline V gene lookup returns CDR1 SNHLY and CDR2 FYNNEI. The J segment lost 8 bases and the V segment lost 4 bases, leaving 3 bases of the junction unmatched. This CDR3 is built from 13 residues. CDR3 residues: CASSVIAGDEQFF. The CDR3 DNA reads as TGTGCCAGCAGTGTTATAGCGGGGGATGAGCAGTTCTTC.

J is TRBJ2-3 and V is TRBV5-1; 8 nucleotides match TRBD1. With 4 bases clipped from V and 4 bases from J, the junction kept 14 bases outside the gene matches. The CDR3 runs to 17 residues. Germline loops: CDR1 SGHRS, CDR2 YFSETQ. CDR3 in DNA: TGCGCCAGCAGCCCCAGTATGGACAGGGAAGAGGCAGATACGCAGTATTTT. Encoded protein: CASSPSMDREEADTQYF.

This chain uses TRBV11-2 with TRBJ2-7; D remains unclear. Germline V gives CDR1 SGHAT, CDR2 FQNNGV. The ends were cut back, 7 bases at V and 2 bases at J, with 15 bases in the middle. The CDR3 spans 14 residues. CDR3 bases: TGTGCCAGCAACCTGGGCACATTCCCCTACGAGCAGTACTTC. Translation gives CASNLGTFPYEQYF.

The chain carries TRBV9 and TRBJ2-1, with D maybe TRBD2 (6 bases). The length of the CDR3 is 11 residues. V was pared by 3 bases and J by 9 bases, with 7 bases between. From germline, CDR1 is SGDLS and CDR2 YYNGEE. CDR3 protein: CASSAGAEQFF. The CDR3 nucleotides read TGTGCCAGCAGCGCGGGAGCTGAGCAGTTCTTC.

The V call is TRBV5-1, the J call TRBJ2-7; D perhaps matches TRBD1 (5 bases). The CDR3 is 18 amino acids. V was clipped by 0 bases and J by 1 base, with 20 bases between them. The V gene's germline CDR1 is SGHRS and CDR2 YFSETQ. DNA for the CDR3: TGCGCCAGCAGCTTGGCCCCAGGGTACCCACCGTTTTCCTACGAGCAGTACTTC. Its protein is CASSLAPGYPPFSYEQYF.

The CDR3 here is CAISVGDGYTF. The CDR3 DNA is TGTGCCATCAGTGTCGGAGATGGCTACACCTTC. The rearrangement links TRBV10-3 to TRBJ1-2; no firm D call. Germline V lookup: CDR1 ENHRY, CDR2 SYGVKD. V shed 4 bases and J shed 6 bases, with 6 bases lying between them. The length of the CDR3 is 11 residues.

The chain is built from TRBV27 and TRBJ2-2; 8 nucleotides match TRBD2. Losses at the gene ends were 3 bases for V and 3 bases for J; bases not matched to a gene: 3. This CDR3 comprises 15 residues. The germline gives CDR1 MNHEY, CDR2 SMNVEV (reference sequence). The CDR3 spells CASSFLRGDTGELFF. CDR3 DNA sequence: TGTGCCAGCAGTTTTCTGCGGGGGGACACCGGGGAGCTGTTTTTT.

V and J are TRBV5-5 and TRBJ1-2; 10 bases are a match to TRBD1. This CDR3 has 13 residues. The ends lost 4 bases at V and 8 bases at J; junction bases unmatched: 5. Germline assignment: CDR1 SGHKS and CDR2 YYEKEE (reference sequence). In nucleotides, the CDR3 is TGTGCCAGCAGCATAGGGACAGGGGTCGGCTACACCTTC. Amino acid sequence: CASSIGTGVGYTF. Based on the CDR3 plus reference TRBV5-5 and TRBJ1-2, the full variable domain is DAGVTQSPTHLIKTRGQQVTLRCSPISGHKSVSWYQQVLGQGPQFIFQYYEKEERGRGNFPDRFSARQFPNYSSELNVNALLLGDSALYLCASSIGTGVGYTFGSGTRLTVV.

The rearrangement uses TRBV19 and TRBJ1-1, with a weak D call TRBD1 (5 bases). The CDR3 spans 12 residues. Germline V lookup: CDR1 LNHDA, CDR2 SQIVND (reference sequence). V lost 6 bases and J 4 bases, leaving 9 bases between the germline ends. The CDR3 nucleotides are TGTGCCAGTAGCCTGGGGACCACTGAAGCTTTCTTT. It translates to CASSLGTTEAFF.

V usage is TRBV7-2 and J usage is TRBJ2-1, with D perhaps TRBD2 (5 bases). The germline V gene has CDR1 SGHTA and CDR2 FQGNSA. Trimming shortened V by 3 bases and J by 8 bases, and 17 bases separated the two germline ends. The CDR3 is 15 residues long. The CDR3 here is CASSFTLGEGDEQFF. CDR3 coding DNA: TGTGCCAGCAGCTTTACCTTGGGCGAGGGTGATGAGCAGTTCTTC.

This clone was observed a single time. The CDR3 loop is CASSPQELNTEAFF. Here the CDR3 DNA reads TGTGCCAGTAGTCCCCAGGAGCTGAACACTGAAGCTTTCTTT. The V and J genes are TRBV19 and TRBJ1-1; D not certain. Trimming shortened V by 5 bases and J by 0 bases, and 10 bases separated the two germline ends. The germline CDR1 and CDR2 sequences are LNHDA and SQIVND (reference sequence). There are 14 residues in the CDR3.

The gene calls are TRBV27 and TRBJ2-7; no firm D call. This CDR3 has 13 amino acids. Germline loops: CDR1 MNHEY, CDR2 SMNVEV (reference sequence). The V end was cut by 5 bases, the J end by 6 bases, with 14 bases between. The CDR3 loop is CASSRSLGFEQYF. CDR3 DNA: TGTGCCAGCAGTAGGTCCCTAGGGTTCGAGCAGTACTTC.

The chain recombines TRBV29-1 with TRBJ2-1; the D gene could be TRBD1 or TRBD2 (5 bases each). The V end was cut by 2 bases, the J end by 3 bases, with 14 bases between. CDR3 length: 15 residues. Per germline, CDR1 SQVTM and CDR2 ANQGSEA. The CDR3 DNA follows: TGCAGCGTTGAACTAACGGGACGGATCTACAATGAGCAGTTCTTC. This encodes CSVELTGRIYNEQFF.

V usage is TRBV5-8 and J usage is TRBJ2-7; TRBD1 matches at 10 bases. This CDR3 is 15 amino acids long. V lost 3 bases and J lost 5; bases outside the gene matches: 8. The V gene's germline CDR1 is SGHTS and CDR2 YDEGEE. CDR3 DNA sequence: TGTGCCAGCAGCTACGAGACAGGGGGCACGGACGAGCAGTACTTC. Amino acids: CASSYETGGTDEQYF.

V is TRBV7-2 and J is TRBJ2-2; D remains ambiguous. This CDR3 spans 18 amino acids. In germline, CDR1 is SGHTA, CDR2 FQGNSA. With 4 bases removed from V and 0 bases from J, the gap between germline ends came to 18 bases. The CDR3 DNA follows: TGTGCCAGCAGCTCCGCGTGGACGGCGATAACGAACACCGGGGAGCTGTTTTTT. Amino acids: CASSSAWTAITNTGELFF.

The rearrangement links TRBV5-1 to TRBJ2-7, with no clear D. The CDR3 has 14 amino acids. The germline V gene encodes CDR1 SGHRS and CDR2 YFSETQ. V gave up 5 bases and J gave up 5 bases, with 17 bases separating them. CDR3 sequence reads: CASSYTGSDNEQYF. The CDR3 nucleotides are TGCGCCAGCAGTTATACCGGGTCCGACAACGAGCAGTACTTC.

The gene calls are TRBV7-9 and TRBJ2-2; no clear D gene. CDR3 length: 14 amino acids. V lost 3 bases to trimming and J lost 0 bases, with 5 bases between them. CDR1 is SEHNR and CDR2 is FQNEAQ in the germline V gene (reference sequence). This CDR3 reads CASSLSTNTGELFF. The DNA for the CDR3 is TGTGCCAGCAGCTTGTCCACGAACACCGGGGAGCTGTTTTTT.

The chain is built from TRBV4-1 and TRBJ2-1; D remains unclear. The CDR3 has 17 residues. Germline V CDR1 and CDR2: MGHRA, YSYEKL. V was cut by 0 bases and J by 1 base, with 13 bases left in between. For the CDR3, the DNA is TGCGCCAGCAGCCAAGAACTTTCTAGACGGTCCTACAATGAGCAGTTCTTC. This codes for CASSQELSRRSYNEQFF.

The chain combines TRBV11-2 with TRBJ2-5; 9 positions match TRBD2. This CDR3 is 16 amino acids long. The V segment lost 1 base and the J segment 4 bases; nucleotides outside the gene matches: 7. CDR1 is SGHAT, CDR2 FQNNGV, per germline. DNA of the CDR3: TGTGCCAGCAGCTTAGTGGTAGCGGGAGCAGGAGAGACCCAGTACTTC. Translating gives CASSLVVAGAGETQYF.

The DNA for the CDR3 is TGTGCCAGCAGTTTAAGGCAGGGGAGGGCCCACGAGCAGTACTTC. It specifies CASSLRQGRAHEQYF. V gene TRBV27 combines with J gene TRBJ2-7; D possibly corresponds to TRBD2 (7 bases). V lost 2 bases, J lost 5 bases, and 16 bases lay in between. Germline loops: CDR1 MNHEY, CDR2 SMNVEV (reference sequence). CDR3 length: 15 residues.

The chain links TRBV30 to TRBJ1-1; tentatively, D is TRBD1 (5 bases). The V gene lost 7 bases and the J gene lost 4 bases, with 16 bases spanning the gap. This CDR3 spans 13 amino acids. CDR1 GTSNPN and CDR2 SVGIG come from the germline V gene (reference sequence). The CDR3, as DNA: TGTGCCTCCCGGGGGGATTCGAGCACTGAAGCTTTCTTT. Translated, it gives CASRGDSSTEAFF.

The chain has TRBV9 and TRBJ2-7; D perhaps matches TRBD1 (5 bases). CDR3 size: 14 residues. Germline CDR1 and CDR2: SGDLS and YYNGEE. V was shortened by 0 bases and J by 2 bases, with 9 bases between the two germline ends. CDR3 region: CASSVEGVPYEQYF. The CDR3 bases are TGTGCCAGCAGCGTAGAAGGGGTCCCCTACGAGCAGTACTTC.

The table lists this clone with a count of one. J is TRBJ2-3 and V is TRBV19, with TRBD2 matching 7 bases. The trim removed 3 bases at V and 0 bases at J, leaving 3 bases unmatched. This CDR3 has 15 residues. The germline V gene encodes CDR1 LNHDA and CDR2 SQIVND (reference sequence). The CDR3 coding sequence is TGTGCCAGTAGTATTGGGGGAGGGAGCACAGATACGCAGTATTTT. Amino acids: CASSIGGGSTDTQYF.

V usage is TRBV27 and J usage is TRBJ2-7; no firm D call. The CDR3 sequence is 14 residues long. Germline assignment: CDR1 MNHEY and CDR2 SMNVEV (reference sequence). Trimming pared 3 bases from V and 0 bases from J, leaving 9 bases between. CDR3 coding DNA: TGTGCCAGCAGTTTCGGGCTTAGCTCCTACGAGCAGTACTTC. Translating gives CASSFGLSSYEQYF.

This chain links TRBV5-1 with TRBJ2-1; 8 nucleotides match TRBD2. Unmatched junction bases numbered 5, after V lost 0 bases and J lost 0 bases. This CDR3 region has 17 residues. Germline V CDR1 and CDR2: SGHRS, YFSETQ. Here the CDR3 DNA reads TGCGCCAGCAGCTTGGGGGCGGGAGGAGGCTCCTACAATGAGCAGTTCTTC. This translates into CASSLGAGGGSYNEQFF.